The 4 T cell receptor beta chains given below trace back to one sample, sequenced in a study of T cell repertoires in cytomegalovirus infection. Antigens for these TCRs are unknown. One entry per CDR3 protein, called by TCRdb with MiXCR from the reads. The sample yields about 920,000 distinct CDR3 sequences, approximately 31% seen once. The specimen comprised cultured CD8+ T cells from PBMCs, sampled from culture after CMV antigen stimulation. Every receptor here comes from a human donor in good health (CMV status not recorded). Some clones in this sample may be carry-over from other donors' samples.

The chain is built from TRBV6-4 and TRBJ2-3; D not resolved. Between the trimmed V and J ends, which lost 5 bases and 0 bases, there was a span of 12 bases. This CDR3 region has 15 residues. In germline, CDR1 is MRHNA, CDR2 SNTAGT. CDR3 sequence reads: CASSLRSLSTDTQYF. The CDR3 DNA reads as TGTGCCAGCAGTCTCAGGAGTCTTAGCACAGATACGCAGTATTTT.

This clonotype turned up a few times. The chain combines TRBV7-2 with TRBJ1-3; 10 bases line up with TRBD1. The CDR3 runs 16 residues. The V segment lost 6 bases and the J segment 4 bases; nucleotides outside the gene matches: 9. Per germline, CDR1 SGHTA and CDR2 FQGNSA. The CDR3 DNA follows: TGTGCCAGCAGACTCAGACAGGGGGCGGGAGGAAACACCATATATTTT. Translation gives CASRLRQGAGGNTIYF.

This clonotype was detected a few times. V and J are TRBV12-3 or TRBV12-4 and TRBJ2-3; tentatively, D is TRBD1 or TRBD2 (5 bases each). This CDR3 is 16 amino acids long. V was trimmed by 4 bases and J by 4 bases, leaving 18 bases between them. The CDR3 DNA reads TGTGCCAGCAGTTCCCTCCTTTTGGGGGAAGCAGATACGCAGTATTTT. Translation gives CASSSLLLGEADTQYF.

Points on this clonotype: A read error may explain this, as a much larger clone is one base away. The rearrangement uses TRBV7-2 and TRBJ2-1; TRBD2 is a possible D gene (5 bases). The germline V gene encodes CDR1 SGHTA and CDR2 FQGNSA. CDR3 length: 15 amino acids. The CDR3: CASSLAGVGGNVQFF. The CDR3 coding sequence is TGTGCCAGCAGCTTAGCCGGAGTAGGAGGCAATGTGCAGTTCTTC.